What follows are 8 T cell receptor beta chains derived from one specimen sequenced in a study of glioma-infiltrating T cells. Amplification of TCR alpha and beta CDR3 regions from RNA used iRepertoire nested multiplex PCR. From the multiplex PCR reads, TCRdb called clonotypes with MiXCR, one entry per CDR3 protein. Found here are 90,000 to 100,000 distinct CDR3 sequences, roughly 37% of them singletons; the top ten hold less than 45%. Sequenced input: glioma tissue, nonneoplastic brain tissue, or PBMCs (not recorded which). Receptors were obtained from a human donor with low-grade glioma or glioblastoma, undergoing nonglioma brain surgery, or in good health (not recorded which).

This clonotype has ten or more counts. The rearrangement uses TRBV29-1 and TRBJ1-1; D gene uncertain. Germline-derived CDR1 and CDR2 are SQVTM and ANQGSEA. The V gene lost 7 bases and the J gene lost 4 bases, with 16 bases spanning the gap. The CDR3 runs 13 residues. CDR3 DNA: TGCAGCGAGAGTAAGTGGGCGCGCACTGAAGCTTTCTTT. Its translation: CSESKWARTEAFF.

This clonotype was picked up many times. This sequence joins TRBV4-3 and TRBJ1-6; the D is unclear. Looked up from germline, CDR1 is LGHNA and CDR2 is YSLEER. The ends were cut back, 0 bases at V and 9 bases at J, with 6 bases in the middle. This CDR3 is built from 13 residues. CDR3 nucleotide sequence: TGCGCCAGCAGCCAAGATCGCGGTTCACCCCTCCACTTT. Encoded protein: CASSQDRGSPLHF.

This clonotype was observed at least ten times. This sequence joins TRBV27 and TRBJ2-1; 10 bases match TRBD2. Losses at the gene ends were 1 base for V and 8 bases for J; bases not matched to a gene: 5. The CDR3 totals 15 residues. In germline, CDR1 is MNHEY, CDR2 SMNVEV (reference sequence). CDR3 loop: CASSLLASGSHEQFF. The CDR3 nucleotides are TGTGCCAGCAGTTTATTGGCTAGCGGGAGTCATGAGCAGTTCTTC.

This clonotype was counted at least ten times. The J gene is TRBJ2-7, the V gene TRBV7-2; D is ambiguous. With 1 base removed from V and 2 bases from J, the gap between germline ends came to 6 bases. Germline V gives CDR1 SGHTA, CDR2 FQGNSA. The CDR3 covers 13 residues. CDR3 sequence reads: CASSLVRAYEQYF. Here the CDR3 DNA reads TGTGCCAGCAGCTTAGTACGGGCCTACGAGCAGTACTTC.

This clonotype was seen repeatedly, ten times or more. The CDR3 nucleotides are TGTGCCAGCAGCCCGATCGGGGACAGGGCTGAAGCTTTCTTT. It encodes CASSPIGDRAEAFF. The J gene is TRBJ1-1, the V gene TRBV3-1; 9 nucleotides line up with TRBD1. V dropped 4 bases and J dropped 6; count of bases not matched to a gene: 6. The germline V gene has CDR1 LGHDT and CDR2 YNNKEL (reference sequence). This CDR3 spans 14 amino acids.

This clonotype appeared a single time. Its ends do not fully match the called genes, so a read error is possible. This rearrangement joins TRBV18 to TRBJ1-1; D unclear. The CDR3 runs 13 residues. The germline gives CDR1 KGHSH, CDR2 LQKENI. DNA for the CDR3: TGTGCCAGATCCCTACACATCGACACTAAAGCTTTCTTT. Its protein is CARSLHIDTKAFF.

Judged by abundance, this clonotype is medium-sized. This chain joins TRBV6-1 and TRBJ2-5; D is uncertain. V lost 10 bases and J lost 4, with 13 bases in between. This CDR3 contains 12 residues. CDR1 is MNHNS and CDR2 is SASEGT in the germline V gene. This CDR3 is CATRTPTETQYF. DNA for the CDR3: TGTGCCACCCGGACCCCGACAGAGACCCAGTACTTC.

Concerning this clonotype: A much more abundant neighbour one base away suggests this may be a read error. A read error is likely, as this CDR3 ends without the conserved phenylalanine or tryptophan. This chain joins TRBV14 and TRBJ2-1, with no clear D. Germline assignment: CDR1 SGHDN and CDR2 FVKESK. This CDR3 has 12 residues. V shed 2 bases and J shed 6 bases, with 5 bases lying between them. The CDR3 bases are TGTGCCAGCAGCCAAAATTTCAATGAGCAGTTCTCC. It is translated as CASSQNFNEQFS.